This T cell receptor beta chain was recovered during a study of coeliac disease. Study background: High-resolution HLA typing was lacking; TRBV7-2 bias was queried instead.

The CDR3 contains 14 residues. Germline V gene sequence: CDR1 MNHEY, CDR2 SMNVEV (reference sequence). The V end was cut by 4 bases, the J end by 4 bases, with 11 bases between. Worth noting for this clone: What it binds is not known.

The data were produced by immunoSEQ multiplex PCR, yet TCRdb's version contains in-frame clones alone and is incomplete. This sample has under 6,000 clones, with about 70% found just once. Each fraction contributed one 500,000-cell aliquot for sequencing. Notes on the study in general: In active celiac disease, intraepithelial and lamina propria TRB and TRG repertoires were less clonal than controls. Lamina propria and intraepithelial cell fractions may contain each other's cells.

The sample taken for sequencing was lamina propria lymphocytes from the gut. The source is a young woman with active celiac disease. The genes are TRBV27 and TRBJ1-5; D perhaps matches TRBD1 (6 bases). The CDR3 DNA reads as TGTGCCAGCAGTTACGGGACACGGAATCAGCCCCAGCATTTT. It encodes CASSYGTRNQPQHF.